Listed below are T cell receptor beta chains from one sample, sequenced in a study of response to subunit inactivated influenza vaccine. MiXCR, run by TCRdb on the RT-PCR reads, gives a single entry per CDR3 protein. The table has 550,000 to 800,000 distinct CDR3 sequences, approximately 15% seen once. Sequenced here: PBMCs from blood, sampled around 14 days before vaccination. The receptors here all came from a man aged 50 to 60 who received an inactivated influenza vaccine. Each CDR3 is given with its conserved first and last residue. Each record gives: D gene, V gene, J gene, clone size, CDR3 DNA, CDR3 protein. D genes are given only for firm matches. Size is stated for part of the rows, as once, few or many counts, or as a class when the clone is expanded.

D: TRBD2
V: TRBV4-1
J: TRBJ2-1
size: -
DNA: TGCGCCAGCAGCCTCACTAGCGGGGGGGCGACGGAGCAGTTCTTC
CDR3: CASSLTSGGATEQFF

D: -
V: TRBV2
J: TRBJ1-3
size: few
DNA: TGTGCCAGCAGGACCAGGACACTCTCTGGAAACACCATATATTTT
CDR3: CASRTRTLSGNTIYF

D: -
V: TRBV20-1
J: TRBJ2-1
size: many
DNA: TGCAGTGCTAGGGGACAACTCGGCGGGACCTTCGGTGAGCAGTTCTTC
CDR3: CSARGQLGGTFGEQFF

D: -
V: TRBV20-1
J: TRBJ1-5
size: -
DNA: TGCAGTGCTATGTACCAGGGGAGGCCCCAGCATTTT
CDR3: CSAMYQGRPQHF

D: -
V: TRBV3-1
J: TRBJ1-2
size: few
DNA: TGTGCCAGCAGCCAGCCAGCCAACGGGCGAGCTAACTATGGCTACACCTTC
CDR3: CASSQPANGRANYGYTF

D: -
V: TRBV15
J: TRBJ1-1
size: many
DNA: TGTGCCACCAGCAGCCTCCGCTCGACGGGGGGTTTTAACACTGAAGCTTTCTTT
CDR3: CATSSLRSTGGFNTEAFF

D: TRBD1
V: TRBV28
J: TRBJ1-2
size: few
DNA: TGTGCCAGCAGCTCTGATTATACAGGGGGCGCCGGTGGCTACACCTTC
CDR3: CASSSDYTGGAGGYTF

D: TRBD1
V: TRBV7-8
J: TRBJ2-3
size: -
DNA: TGTGCCAGCAGCCGGGACAGGGGATGGGCAGATACGCAGTATTTT
CDR3: CASSRDRGWADTQYF

D: -
V: TRBV6-1
J: TRBJ1-6
size: -
DNA: TGTGCCAGCAGACCCTTAGACAGGCGGAATTCACCCCTCCACTTT
CDR3: CASRPLDRRNSPLHF

D: -
V: TRBV5-1
J: TRBJ2-1
size: few
DNA: TGCGCCAGCGCCGGCGGCGGAAGCTCCTACAATGAGCAGTTCTTC
CDR3: CASAGGGSSYNEQFF

D: TRBD1
V: TRBV11-2
J: TRBJ1-6
size: few
DNA: TGTGCCAGCAGGGGGTTTGCGCAGGGGGACTCACCCCTCCACTTT
CDR3: CASRGFAQGDSPLHF

D: -
V: TRBV20-1
J: TRBJ1-1
size: few
DNA: TGCAGTGCTAGAGGACAGATTGATGCTGAAGCTTTCTTT
CDR3: CSARGQIDAEAFF

D: TRBD2
V: TRBV7-9
J: TRBJ2-5
size: few
DNA: TGTGCCAGCAGACCTAGGACTAGCGTAGAGACCCAGTACTTC
CDR3: CASRPRTSVETQYF

D: -
V: TRBV9
J: TRBJ2-4
size: many
DNA: TGTGCCAGCAGCGTAGGACAGGCGAACATTCAGTACTTC
CDR3: CASSVGQANIQYF

D: TRBD2
V: TRBV5-6
J: TRBJ2-3
size: -
DNA: TGTGCCAGCAGCAGTACCGGGACTAGCTCGACGTTTAGCACAGATACGCAGTATTTT
CDR3: CASSSTGTSSTFSTDTQYF

D: -
V: TRBV19
J: TRBJ2-2
size: -
DNA: TGTGCCAGTATTGGGCGGGTGAACACCGGGGAGCTGTTTTTT
CDR3: CASIGRVNTGELFF

D: TRBD2
V: TRBV4-2
J: TRBJ2-1
size: -
DNA: TGTGCCAGCAGCCAACGCAGCGGGACCTCCCTTGGGGGTGAGCAGTTCTTC
CDR3: CASSQRSGTSLGGEQFF

D: -
V: TRBV28
J: TRBJ1-5
size: -
DNA: TGTGCCAGCACGAGGGGTGCGGGCAATCAGCCCCAGCATTTT
CDR3: CASTRGAGNQPQHF

D: -
V: TRBV7-8
J: TRBJ1-6
size: few
DNA: TGTGCCAGCAGCCCCCGTGTCAATTCACCCCTCCACTTT
CDR3: CASSPRVNSPLHF

D: -
V: TRBV19
J: TRBJ2-2
size: once
DNA: TGTGCCAGTAGAACTCTGGGGGGTCGCCCCGGGGAGCTGTTTTTT
CDR3: CASRTLGGRPGELFF

D: TRBD1
V: TRBV12-3/TRBV12-4
J: TRBJ2-5
size: many
DNA: TGTGCCAGCAGCAACACAGGGGGCCAAGAGACCCAGTACTTC
CDR3: CASSNTGGQETQYF

D: TRBD2
V: TRBV3-1
J: TRBJ2-1
size: -
DNA: TGTGCCAGCAGCCCCAAAAGCACCGGGACTAGCGGGAGCGTGCAGTTCTTC
CDR3: CASSPKSTGTSGSVQFF

D: TRBD1
V: TRBV12-3/TRBV12-4
J: TRBJ1-5
size: few
DNA: TGTGCCAGCAGTATAGGGACAGGGGTTATTCAGCCCCAGCATTTT
CDR3: CASSIGTGVIQPQHF

D: TRBD2
V: TRBV12-3/TRBV12-4
J: TRBJ2-2
size: few
DNA: TGTGCCAGCAGGGCAGCACTAGCGGATTTCACCGGGGAGCTGTTTTTT
CDR3: CASRAALADFTGELFF

D: -
V: TRBV7-9
J: TRBJ2-1
size: few
DNA: TGTGCCAGCAGCTCAACTGGCGGCGGACCCTGGCAGTTCTTC
CDR3: CASSSTGGGPWQFF

D: TRBD2
V: TRBV20-1
J: TRBJ2-3
size: -
DNA: TGCAGTGCTAGTTTCATCCGGACTAGCGGGGCCACAGATACGCAGTATTTT
CDR3: CSASFIRTSGATDTQYF

D: -
V: TRBV27
J: TRBJ1-6
size: -
DNA: TGTGCTACCGCCCAGGCAGGGCTGAGTTCACCCCTCCACTTT
CDR3: CATAQAGLSSPLHF

D: TRBD1
V: TRBV5-1
J: TRBJ2-4
size: -
DNA: TGCGCCAGCAGCCCCCAGACAGGGCCGGGCAAAAACATTCAGTACTTC
CDR3: CASSPQTGPGKNIQYF

D: TRBD2
V: TRBV9
J: TRBJ2-2
size: many
DNA: TGTGCCAGCAGCCCTGCTAGCGGCAACACCGGGGAGCTGTTTTTT
CDR3: CASSPASGNTGELFF

D: TRBD2
V: TRBV11-2
J: TRBJ2-7
size: -
DNA: TGTGCCAGCAGCCTCGTCCCGGGACTAGTAAGGGGGGACTACGAGCAGTACTTC
CDR3: CASSLVPGLVRGDYEQYF

D: -
V: TRBV6-1
J: TRBJ1-5
size: many
DNA: TGTGCCAGCAGTCCGGAACAGGGACCCAATCAGCCCCAGCATTTT
CDR3: CASSPEQGPNQPQHF

D: -
V: TRBV27
J: TRBJ2-7
size: -
DNA: TGTGCCAGCAGCCCACCGGGGCCTAACTCCTACGAGCAGTACTTC
CDR3: CASSPPGPNSYEQYF

D: -
V: TRBV6-1
J: TRBJ2-4
size: -
DNA: TGTGCCAGCAGCATCGGGCAGAACCTGGTCAAAAACATTCAGTACTTC
CDR3: CASSIGQNLVKNIQYF

D: TRBD2
V: TRBV15
J: TRBJ2-1
size: few
DNA: TGTGCCACCAGCAGAGTGTCTAGCGGGACGTACAATGAGCAGTTCTTC
CDR3: CATSRVSSGTYNEQFF

D: -
V: TRBV20-1
J: TRBJ1-4
size: many
DNA: TGCAGTGCTGTCATCGGAAATGAAAAACTGTTTTTT
CDR3: CSAVIGNEKLFF

D: -
V: TRBV20-1
J: TRBJ1-2
size: -
DNA: TGCAGTGCTAGAGGCCCGGGAGTGAATGGCTACACCTTC
CDR3: CSARGPGVNGYTF

D: -
V: TRBV7-8
J: TRBJ1-1
size: -
DNA: TGTGCCAGCACCTCCCCCGGGGGGTCTAATGAAGCTTTCTTT
CDR3: CASTSPGGSNEAFF

D: -
V: TRBV12-3/TRBV12-4
J: TRBJ2-6
size: -
DNA: TGTGCCAGCACCCTCTTCGAACCTGGGGCCAACGTCCTGACTTTC
CDR3: CASTLFEPGANVLTF

D: -
V: TRBV24-1
J: TRBJ2-3
size: -
DNA: TGTGCCACCAGTGGCCCGAATTCAGTGCGCCATTTT
CDR3: CATSGPNSVRHF

D: TRBD1
V: TRBV25-1
J: TRBJ1-2
size: many
DNA: TGTGCCAGCAGTGGGGGACAGGGCGATGGCTACACCTTC
CDR3: CASSGGQGDGYTF

D: -
V: TRBV28
J: TRBJ2-7
size: -
DNA: TGTGCCAGCAGTCTAGTTGGGTCCGGGGGCCTCGAGCAGTACTTC
CDR3: CASSLVGSGGLEQYF

D: -
V: TRBV12-3/TRBV12-4
J: TRBJ2-1
size: -
DNA: TGTGCCAGCAGTTTAAGTTTCGGGACCGGACCCTACAATGAGCAGTTCTTC
CDR3: CASSLSFGTGPYNEQFF

D: -
V: TRBV12-3/TRBV12-4
J: TRBJ2-1
size: -
DNA: TGTGCCAGCAGTTTTCCCTTTCTTTCCTCCTACAATGAGCAGTTCTTC
CDR3: CASSFPFLSSYNEQFF